This T cell receptor (beta chain) came from a study of T cell responses to AZD1222 COVID-19 vaccine (dated by TCRdb to 2020 to 2023). Background on the whole study: Because spike-specific TCR depth and breadth did not differ between the two schedules, AZD1222 recipients who got a second dose at roughly 4 weeks were pooled with those who got a second dose at roughly 12 weeks. A total of 230 to 250 trial participants underwent TCR sequencing, of whom roughly 210 had received two doses of AZD1222 and about 26 had received two doses of the MenACWY control vaccine. Trial participants were enrolled by age into subgroups of 18-55, 56-69 and 70-plus years, and about 150, 27 and 61 TCR-sequenced participants, respectively, were included in these subgroups. Overall study outcomes, separate from this receptor: Participants were mostly white British, with more females than males. The authors suggested clonal diversity may have been underestimated. Reportedly, almost half of the unique spike-specific TCRs recognized epitopes lying outside the regions that are mutated in the B.1.351 and B.1.1.7 variants. Because no samples from the day 14 peak response were available, repertoires could be characterized only after the peak T cell response. Conclusions about previously exposed vaccinees were limited because only six or seven AZD1222 recipients were SARS-CoV-2 seropositive at baseline. After two AZD1222 doses, spike-specific TCR breadth and depth were significantly higher than at day 0 and than in MenACWY recipients. CD4 TCRs associated with the vaccine covered the entire spike protein, and the dominant responses were in regions 160-218 and 743-854. In the small 56-69-year group, the increase in depth fell short of significance, most likely because of low power.

As to this clone: Its cognate antigen has yet to be identified. No base qualities exist here, and no much larger clone lies one base off it.

CDR1 and CDR2 are read off the germline V gene as MGHRA and YSYEKL. The CDR3 spans 20 residues, from the cysteine through the phenylalanine. The read is trimmed to its CDR3 DNA, 60 bases read in frame from base 1. The junction carries 22 bases between V and J, which are trimmed by 1 base and 0 bases respectively. The CDR3 regions of human TCRbeta chains were subjected to immunosequencing. Turning to the authors' computational methods: Repertoire TCRs were matched against a reference library of SARS-CoV-2-specific TCRs generated with the MIRA antigen-specificity platform. Breadth was defined as the fraction of unique TCRs that were SARS-CoV-2-associated. Depth was defined as the fraction of total T cells that were SARS-CoV-2-associated. Using the MIRA data, every spike-specific TCR was mapped to the spike region that the TCR reacted to and assigned to either a CD4 or a CD8 class. Log10-transformed breadth and depth values were compared by one-way ANOVA with Sidak's multiple comparisons tests. This is the immuneACCESS table as TCRdb keeps it, with only in-frame sequences that have V and J called. A part of the clones is gone; compared with another copy, unresolved V genes explain less than half, and the rest is unexplained. That table supplies the V and J calls and clone size; D and trimming were determined from the DNA. In this sample the table shows some 140,000 clones, less than 90% of which occur a single time. The top ten hold less than 3.5% of the sample.

The sample's time point label, decoded: baseline before first vaccination. Vaccinee samples came from UK trials COV001 and COV002, including a single-blind randomized controlled phase 2/3 trial of AZD1222 (ChAdOx1 nCoV-19) in healthy adults. For TCRbeta chain sequencing, PBMC samples were collected from trial participants at day 0 and at day 28 after the second dose. The receptor's source is an adult in good health. This chain joins TRBV4-1 to TRBJ2-1; the D gene cannot be resolved reliably. This specimen consisted of peripheral blood, obtained on day 0 of AZD1222 vaccination. The CDR3 reads as follows: CASSQGLKLKSPGSYNEQFF. The DNA is TGCGCCAGCAGCCAAGGGCTTAAGCTCAAAAGTCCCGGCTCCTACAATGAGCAGTTCTTC.